This T cell receptor (beta chain) originates from a study of CD8 T cells in ankylosing spondylitis. Study observations and caveats: Apparently characteristic of ankylosing spondylitis blood was a TCR beta motif (eight highly homologous variants).

TCRdb re-analysed the 5' RACE reads in MiXCR, keeping a single row per CDR3 protein. Of 700,000 or so distinct CDR3 sequences listed, around 20% are singletons. A word on this clonotype: Its target is unknown.

Specimen: blood, either unsorted or a sorted T cell fraction (not recorded which). This TCR was sampled from a male donor with ankylosing spondylitis.

CDR3 sequence reads: CASSYTINPLEQFF. The CDR3 DNA sequence: TGTGCCAGCAGCTATACTATTAACCCCCTTGAACAGTTCTTC. This chain connects TRBV7-9 to TRBJ2-1, with D unclear. This CDR3 has 14 residues. V was shortened by 4 bases and J by 13 bases, with 20 bases between the two germline ends. Germline V gene sequence: CDR1 SEHNR, CDR2 FQNEAQ (reference sequence).